This is a list of T cell receptor beta chains from one sample in a study of blood T cell repertoires in COVID-19. Assay used: immunoSEQ multiplex PCR; TCRdb lists only in-frame clones, some missing. The top ten clones hold about 40% of a sample with more than 85,000 clones, 80% to 85% of them seen once. The sequenced material came from peripheral blood. These receptors originate from a man older than 75 with acute or convalescent COVID-19. CDR3s include the opening cysteine and the closing phenylalanine or tryptophan. D genes are given only for firm matches. Clone size is given for some rows only: seen once, a few or many times, or a class if the clone is expanded.

j_call	d_call	clone_size	v_call	cdr3_aa	cdr3_nt
TRBJ2-3	.	few	TRBV11-2	CASGRDLAADTQYF	TGTGCCAGCGGCCGGGATTTGGCGGCAGATACGCAGTATTTT
TRBJ1-4	.	.	TRBV27	CASSYQGVGEKLFF	TGTGCCAGCAGTTATCAAGGGGTTGGGGAAAAACTGTTTTTT
TRBJ1-5	TRBD1	.	TRBV2	CASSGTDYQPQHF	TGTGCCAGCAGCGGGACAGATTATCAGCCCCAGCATTTT
TRBJ2-2	TRBD2	.	TRBV24-1	CATSDHRTSGSGTGELFF	TGTGCCACCAGTGACCACCGGACTAGCGGGAGCGGGACCGGGGAGCTGTTTTTT
TRBJ2-5	.	.	TRBV5-1	CASSLGQSRETQYF	TGCGCCAGCAGCTTGGGACAGTCGAGGGAGACCCAGTACTTC
TRBJ1-5	.	.	TRBV19	CATSTGVNNQPQHF	TGTGCCACATCCACGGGGGTTAACAATCAGCCCCAGCATTTT
TRBJ2-2	.	once	TRBV18	CASSSITNTGELFF	TGTGCCAGCTCTAGTATAACGAACACCGGGGAGCTGTTTTTT
TRBJ1-2	TRBD1	once	TRBV27	CASSFYGQAANYGYTF	TGTGCCAGCAGTTTCTACGGACAGGCTGCTAACTATGGCTACACCTTC
TRBJ1-5	.	.	TRBV28	CASSPTGFQPQHF	TGTGCCAGCAGCCCTACAGGGTTTCAGCCCCAGCATTTT
TRBJ1-1	TRBD1	.	TRBV27	CASSSVRGLNTEAFF	TGTGCCAGCAGTTCCGTCAGGGGGCTAAACACTGAAGCTTTCTTT
TRBJ2-1	TRBD2	.	TRBV5-1	CASSLELAGGVQFF	TGCGCCAGCAGCTTGGAACTAGCGGGAGGGGTGCAGTTCTTC
TRBJ2-5	.	.	TRBV5-4	CASSPGAGETQYF	TGTGCCAGCAGCCCAGGGGCGGGAGAGACCCAGTACTTC
TRBJ2-7	TRBD1	.	TRBV5-1	CASSLIGQGTERDEQYF	TGCGCCAGCAGCTTGATTGGACAGGGTACCGAAAGGGACGAGCAGTACTTC
TRBJ1-1	.	.	TRBV13	CASSLEDTEAFF	TGTGCCAGCAGCTTGGAGGACACTGAAGCTTTCTTT
TRBJ2-7	.	.	TRBV28	CASSPLGGGFSEEQYF	TGTGCCAGCAGTCCCCTTGGGGGAGGTTTTTCCGAGGAGCAGTACTTC
TRBJ2-1	.	once	TRBV28	CASRRGSGEQFF	TGTGCCAGCAGGAGAGGGTCGGGTGAGCAGTTCTTC
TRBJ2-1	.	.	TRBV11-3	CASSLGGSVNEQFF	TGTGCCAGCAGCTTAGGCGGTAGCGTGAATGAGCAGTTCTTC
TRBJ1-2	.	.	TRBV28	CASSRTSGGLGYGYTF	TGTGCCAGCAGCCGCACTTCGGGGGGCCTAGGGTATGGCTACACCTTC